A selection of T cell receptor beta chains follows, all from one sample in a study of T cell repertoires in cytomegalovirus infection. A single record per CDR3 protein comes from TCRdb applying MiXCR to the reads. This sample yields around 350,000 distinct CDR3 sequences, of which 15% to 20% are seen a single time; 7.5% to 9.5% belongs to the top ten. Sequenced input: PBMCs. These receptors all stem from a human donor in good health (CMV status not recorded). Some clones in this sample may be carry-over from other donors' samples. Each CDR3 is given with its conserved first and last residue. The D gene is left open where the match is weak. Clone size is stated in some rows and not others, as once, few, many or a class when expanded.

d_call	clone_size	cdr3_length	j_call	v_call	cdr3_nt	cdr3_aa
-	few	16	TRBJ2-1	TRBV20-1	TGCAGTGCTGGGGCTCCGGGGGCGGGGACCTACAATGAGCAGTTCTTC	CSAGAPGAGTYNEQFF
-	many	12	TRBJ2-5	TRBV7-2	TGTGCCAGCAGCTTATATGGAGAGACCCAGTACTTC	CASSLYGETQYF
-	many	15	TRBJ1-5	TRBV4-3	TGCGCCAGCAGCCAAAGATTGGGAGTTGATCAGCCCCAGCATTTT	CASSQRLGVDQPQHF
-	-	17	TRBJ1-5	TRBV20-1	TGCAGTGCTAGAGATGCATCCCGACAGGCTGGCAATCAGCCCCAGCATTTT	CSARDASRQAGNQPQHF
TRBD1	-	16	TRBJ1-5	TRBV2	TGTGCCAGCAGTGAAGCGACAGGGTACGGTGATCAGCCCCAGCATTTT	CASSEATGYGDQPQHF
-	-	13	TRBJ2-4	TRBV6-2/TRBV6-3	TGTGCCAGCAGCCGCCCGAGGTGGAACATTCAGTACTTC	CASSRPRWNIQYF
-	-	15	TRBJ1-2	TRBV4-3	TGCGCCAGCAGCCAAGGGTTAAGGGGTGGGGATGGCTACACCTTC	CASSQGLRGGDGYTF
-	few	13	TRBJ2-7	TRBV11-2	TGTGCCAGCAGCTCGACAGCGCCCTACGAGCAGTACTTC	CASSSTAPYEQYF
-	many	14	TRBJ1-5	TRBV19	TGTGCCAGTACCCACGGATATAGCAATCAGCCCCAGCATTTT	CASTHGYSNQPQHF
-	-	15	TRBJ1-5	TRBV7-1	TGTGCCAGCAGCGGAGAGACTGACATCAATCAGCCCCAGCATTTT	CASSGETDINQPQHF
-	-	15	TRBJ1-5	TRBV2	TGTGCCAGCAGTGAACAACGAGGTAGCAATCAGCCCCAGCATTTT	CASSEQRGSNQPQHF
TRBD1	few	15	TRBJ1-2	TRBV20-1	TGCAGTGCTAGAGCGACAGGGTCGGGGCTCTATGGCTACACCTTC	CSARATGSGLYGYTF
-	-	15	TRBJ1-4	TRBV27	TGTGCCAGCAGTTTAATGGGCCAGGCGCATGAAAAACTGTTTTTT	CASSLMGQAHEKLFF
-	few	13	TRBJ2-5	TRBV7-9	TGTGCCAGCAGCTTAGGGTGGTATGAGACCCAGTACTTC	CASSLGWYETQYF
-	many	13	TRBJ1-3	TRBV7-2	TGTGCCAGCAGCTTAGAGGCGGGAAACACCATATATTTT	CASSLEAGNTIYF
TRBD2	-	18	TRBJ2-1	TRBV2	TGTGCCAGCAGTTCCTCCGGGACTAGCATCGGCTCCTACAATGAGCAGTTCTTC	CASSSSGTSIGSYNEQFF
TRBD1	many	15	TRBJ1-2	TRBV7-2	TGTGCCAGCAGCCTCGCCCCGGGACAGGGGGCTGGCTACACCTTC	CASSLAPGQGAGYTF
-	-	15	TRBJ1-2	TRBV14	TGTGCCAGCAGCCCAAGCTTGGTCAGCCTCTATGGCTACACCTTC	CASSPSLVSLYGYTF
-	-	13	TRBJ1-2	TRBV11-2	TGTGCCAGCAGCTTAGTATCCGTCTATGGCTACACCTTC	CASSLVSVYGYTF
TRBD1	many	16	TRBJ2-7	TRBV7-2	TGTGCCAGCAGTTTCCAGGGGACAGGGGTCCCCTACGAGCAGTACTTC	CASSFQGTGVPYEQYF
TRBD1	-	12	TRBJ2-3	TRBV5-5	TGTGCCAGCAGCCTAATCCGGGACAGTCAGGATTTT	CASSLIRDSQDF
-	-	10	TRBJ2-1	TRBV29-1	TGCAGCGTACTCGGGAATGAGCAGTTCTTC	CSVLGNEQFF
-	-	18	TRBJ2-1	TRBV19	TGTGCCAGTAGTGGAGCCAGTTACGGGACGCAGACCTACAATGAGCAGTTCTTC	CASSGASYGTQTYNEQFF
TRBD1	many	14	TRBJ1-5	TRBV12-3/TRBV12-4	TGTGCCAGCAGCCAAGGACAGGTGAATCAGCCCCAGCATTTT	CASSQGQVNQPQHF
TRBD1	many	16	TRBJ2-5	TRBV7-9	TGTGCCAGCAGCGGAACCGGGACAGGCACTACGGAGACCCAGTACTTC	CASSGTGTGTTETQYF
TRBD1	many	15	TRBJ2-1	TRBV7-8	TGTGCCAGCAGCCGGGGACAGGGGGGTAACAATGAGCAGTTCTTC	CASSRGQGGNNEQFF
-	few	14	TRBJ2-1	TRBV5-1	TGCGCCAGCAGCCTTGGGACTCCTGTGAATGAGCAGTTCTTC	CASSLGTPVNEQFF
-	many	17	TRBJ2-6	TRBV7-9	TGTGCCAGCAGCGCACACCTTCCAGGCTCTGGGGCCAACGTCCTGACTTTC	CASSAHLPGSGANVLTF
TRBD2	few	15	TRBJ2-3	TRBV5-1	TGCGCCAGCAGCACTAGCGGGAGTAACCCAGATACGCAGTATTTT	CASSTSGSNPDTQYF
-	few	15	TRBJ1-2	TRBV4-3	TGCGCCAGCAGCCCGCGGTTGAGAGCGAGCTATGGCTACACCTTC	CASSPRLRASYGYTF
-	few	12	TRBJ2-3	TRBV24-1	TGTGCCACCAAAGACAGTGGCGATACGCAGTATTTT	CATKDSGDTQYF
TRBD1	few	14	TRBJ2-7	TRBV7-3	TGTGCCAGCAGAGAACCGGGACAGGGCTCCGAGCAGTACTTC	CASREPGQGSEQYF
TRBD2	-	17	TRBJ2-3	TRBV6-1	TGTGCCAGCAGTGAAGGGGGTAGCGGGGTTTACACAGATACGCAGTATTTT	CASSEGGSGVYTDTQYF
-	-	11	TRBJ2-1	TRBV29-1	TGCAGCGTTCGGGCCTACAATGAGCAGTTCTTC	CSVRAYNEQFF
-	few	12	TRBJ1-1	TRBV20-1	TGCAGTGCTAGAGATCAAGGGGTTGAAGCTTTCTTT	CSARDQGVEAFF
-	-	19	TRBJ2-5	TRBV7-6	TGTGCCAGCAGCTTACTGTTGGCAGGTACAGTCATGTACCAAGAGACCCAGTACTTC	CASSLLLAGTVMYQETQYF
-	-	15	TRBJ2-5	TRBV27	TGTGCCAGCAGTTTATCGAGGGCTGCCGGGGAGACCCAGTACTTC	CASSLSRAAGETQYF
-	few	13	TRBJ2-5	TRBV6-5	TGTGCCAGCAGTTGGGCCGGGGTGGAGACCCAGTACTTC	CASSWAGVETQYF
TRBD1	-	17	TRBJ2-2	TRBV24-1	TGTGCCACCAGTGACCAATACAGGGGGGTGGACACCGGGGAGCTGTTTTTT	CATSDQYRGVDTGELFF
-	many	14	TRBJ1-1	TRBV7-2	TGTGCCAGCAGCTTACGGCAGGGTGGAACTGAAGCTTTCTTT	CASSLRQGGTEAFF
-	many	14	TRBJ2-3	TRBV7-2	TGTGCCAGCAGGGAGGGGATTAGCACAGATACGCAGTATTTT	CASREGISTDTQYF
-	-	12	TRBJ2-1	TRBV5-4	TGTGCCAGCAGCGCCGTATCAAATGAGCAGTTCTTC	CASSAVSNEQFF
-	-	12	TRBJ1-1	TRBV20-1	TGCAGTGCTTCATTGGGGGTTACTGAAGCTTTCTTT	CSASLGVTEAFF
-	-	14	TRBJ2-1	TRBV28	TGTGCCAGCACTGAGAGCCACTCCTACAATGAGCAGTTCTTC	CASTESHSYNEQFF
-	-	17	TRBJ1-3	TRBV7-2	TGTGCCAGCTTCCGTCCATGGGGCAGCAAATCTGGAAACACCATATATTTT	CASFRPWGSKSGNTIYF
TRBD1	many	18	TRBJ2-5	TRBV7-2	TGTGCCAGCAGCTTAGGGATGCCGGGACAGCCCTTTCAAGAGACCCAGTACTTC	CASSLGMPGQPFQETQYF
-	many	14	TRBJ2-1	TRBV6-1	TGTGCCAGCACTCCGGACCGGGGGTACAATGAGCAGTTCTTC	CASTPDRGYNEQFF
-	few	15	TRBJ1-5	TRBV20-1	TGCAGTGCTATGACCTCGGGGTCGGGCAATCAGCCCCAGCATTTT	CSAMTSGSGNQPQHF
-	-	15	TRBJ2-7	TRBV19	TGTGCCAGTAGTAAGGAGAGACTCACGCAATACGAGCAGTACTTC	CASSKERLTQYEQYF
-	-	11	TRBJ1-3	TRBV20-1	TGCAGTGCTAGAGTAGGTCACACCATATATTTT	CSARVGHTIYF